The 6 T cell receptor beta chains below all came from one sample that was sequenced in a study of PD-1 blockade in classical Hodgkin lymphoma. Assay: immunoSEQ multiplex PCR; the TCRdb copy retains only in-frame clones and omits some. This sample has roughly 42,000 clones, with over 60% found just once. Relapse after autologous stem cell transplantation occurred in every patient, and brentuximab vedotin exposure varied. This specimen was peripheral blood mononuclear cells (PBMCs), taken at baseline. The source is a human donor with classical Hodgkin lymphoma.

There are a few counts of this clone. The chain is built from TRBV19 and TRBJ2-5, with TRBD2 matching over 13 bases. CDR1 and CDR2 (germline): LNHDA, SQIVND (reference sequence). With V trimmed by 3 bases and J by 4 bases, 11 bases remained unmatched. The CDR3 loop spans 18 amino acids. The CDR3 nucleotides are TGTGCCAGTAGTATGATACTAGCGGGAGGGCCGGGGTCAGAGACCCAGTACTTC. Residues: CASSMILAGGPGSETQYF.

V is TRBV29-1 and J is TRBJ2-5, with D possibly matching TRBD1 (6 bases). The CDR3 runs 12 residues. Germline V CDR1 and CDR2: SQVTM, ANQGSEA. Trimming shortened V by 0 bases and J by 4 bases, and 6 bases separated the two germline ends. This chain's CDR3 is CSVEEQGETQYF. Written as DNA, the CDR3 is TGCAGCGTTGAAGAACAGGGAGAGACCCAGTACTTC.

This clone was counted a few times. V is TRBV6-5 and J is TRBJ1-2; D gene uncertain. The CDR3 spans 13 residues. Germline CDR1 reads MNHEY; CDR2 reads SVGAGI. Trimming pared 7 bases from V and 7 bases from J, leaving 16 bases between. The CDR3 nucleotides read TGTGCCAGCATGGCGCTGGCTCCCCCTGGCTACACCTTC. As protein: CASMALAPPGYTF.

The chain carries TRBV7-3 and TRBJ2-1; TRBD2 matches at 10 bases. The length of the CDR3 is 17 residues. J was trimmed by 6 bases and V by 4 bases; bases with no gene match: 12. CDR1 is SGHTA and CDR2 is FQGTGA in the germline V gene. The CDR3: CASSSKNAASGSNEQFF. In nucleotides, the CDR3 is TGTGCCAGCAGCTCAAAAAACGCGGCTAGCGGGAGCAATGAGCAGTTCTTC.

This chain connects TRBV5-4 to TRBJ2-5, with D perhaps matching TRBD2 (5 bases). Germline assignment: CDR1 SGHNT and CDR2 YYREEE (reference sequence). Trimming took 0 bases from V and 5 from J, leaving 17 bases between them. The length of the CDR3 is 16 residues. The chain's CDR3 is CASSLARSGPTETQYF. CDR3 bases: TGTGCCAGCAGCTTGGCCAGGAGCGGCCCCACGGAGACCCAGTACTTC. Combining the CDR3 with reference TRBV5-4 and TRBJ2-5 gives the whole variable domain ETGVTQSPTHLIKTRGQQVTLRCSSQSGHNTVSWYQQALGQGPQFIFQYYREEENGRGNFPPRFSGLQFPNYSSELNVNALELDDSALYLCASSLARSGPTETQYFGPGTRLLVL.

The CDR3 here is CASSPTGLQTAYTF. CDR3 DNA: TGTGCCAGCAGCCCGACAGGGCTCCAAACTGCCTACACCTTC. The chain couples TRBV7-3 to TRBJ1-2; 7 positions match TRBD1. Germline V lookup: CDR1 SGHTA, CDR2 FQGTGA. Trimming at V came to 5 bases and at J to 10 bases, leaving 13 bases not matched to a gene. The CDR3 has 14 residues.